Described below is a single TCR beta chain sequence and its context. This may arise from a read error, as a much more abundant clone is one base away. The data originate from a study of CD8 T cells in ankylosing spondylitis. CDR1 SGHRS and CDR2 YFSETQ come from the germline V gene. The CDR3 has 13 residues. Trimming left V 4 bases short and J 5 bases short, with 13 bases between. In TCRdb, the 5' RACE reads were re-called with MiXCR into one record per CDR3 protein. The table shows approximately 200,000 distinct CDR3 sequences, with around 13% occurring only once. The TCR sequence derives from a male donor with ankylosing spondylitis or in good health (not recorded which). This rearrangement joins TRBV5-1 to TRBJ2-7; D not certain. Specimen: blood, either unsorted or a sorted T cell fraction (not recorded which). The CDR3 is CASSLTDFNEQYF. CDR3 in DNA: TGCGCCAGCAGCCTTACGGATTTTAACGAGCAGTACTTC.